This entry is about one TCR beta chain. No antigen is known for it. Germline CDR1 is SQVTM and CDR2 is ANQGSEA. V lost 4 bases to trimming and J lost 4 bases, with 13 bases between them. The CDR3 contains 14 residues. All donors were Caucasian adults living in Nashville, Tennessee. This sample is part of a study of shared clonotypes between healthy human individuals. Study observations and caveats: Generation of non-shared clonotypes was less probable than generation of clonotypes shared by all four donors.

The data were produced by immunoSEQ multiplex PCR, yet TCRdb's version contains in-frame clones alone and is incomplete. The sample carries about 1.1 million clones, 77% recorded once. The sequenced sample was memory CD4+ T cells from PBMCs. As to subset: CD45RA-negative fraction. This rearrangement joins TRBV29-1 to TRBJ2-2, with D perhaps matching TRBD1 (6 bases). This sequence originates from a man aged 18 to 35 in good health. Some clones in this sample may be carry-over from other donors' samples. CDR3 in amino acids: CSVGTGLVTGELFF. The DNA for the CDR3 is TGCAGCGTTGGCACAGGGCTGGTCACCGGGGAGCTGTTTTTT.